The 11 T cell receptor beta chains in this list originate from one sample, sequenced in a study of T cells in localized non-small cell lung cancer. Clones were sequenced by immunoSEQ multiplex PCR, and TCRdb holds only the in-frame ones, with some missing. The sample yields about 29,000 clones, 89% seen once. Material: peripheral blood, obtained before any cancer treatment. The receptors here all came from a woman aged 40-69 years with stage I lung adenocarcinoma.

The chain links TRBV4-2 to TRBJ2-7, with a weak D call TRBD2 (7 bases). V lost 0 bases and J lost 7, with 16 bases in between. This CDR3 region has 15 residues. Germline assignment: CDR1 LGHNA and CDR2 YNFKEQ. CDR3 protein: CASSQDYRGAGEQYF. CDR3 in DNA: TGTGCCAGCAGCCAAGATTATCGGGGGGCGGGTGAGCAGTACTTC.

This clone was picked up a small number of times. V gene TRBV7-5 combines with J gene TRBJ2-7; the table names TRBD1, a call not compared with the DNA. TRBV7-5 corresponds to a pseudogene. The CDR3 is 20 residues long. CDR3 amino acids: CVRSFSIPGQGASIPYEQYF. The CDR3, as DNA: TGTGTCAGAAGCTTTAGTATTCCGGGACAGGGGGCCTCAATCCCCTACGAGCAGTACTTC.

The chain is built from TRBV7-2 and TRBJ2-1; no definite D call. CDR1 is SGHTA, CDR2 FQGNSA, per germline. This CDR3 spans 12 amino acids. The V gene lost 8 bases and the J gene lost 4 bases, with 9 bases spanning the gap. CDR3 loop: CASGPWYNEQFF. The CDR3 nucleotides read TGTGCCAGCGGTCCGTGGTACAATGAGCAGTTCTTC.

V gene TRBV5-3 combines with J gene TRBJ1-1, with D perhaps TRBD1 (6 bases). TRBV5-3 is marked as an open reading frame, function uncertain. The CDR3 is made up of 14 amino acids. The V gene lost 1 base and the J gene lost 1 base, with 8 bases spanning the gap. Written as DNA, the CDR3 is TGTGCCAGAAGCTTGCGGGGGGCGAACACTGAAGCTTTCTTT. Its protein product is CARSLRGANTEAFF.

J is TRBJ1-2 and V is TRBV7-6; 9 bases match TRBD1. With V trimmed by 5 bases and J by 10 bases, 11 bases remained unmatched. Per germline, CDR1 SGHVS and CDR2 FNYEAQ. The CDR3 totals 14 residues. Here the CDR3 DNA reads TGTGCCAGCAGCGCTTTGACGGGACAGGGCGCCTACACCTTC. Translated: CASSALTGQGAYTF.

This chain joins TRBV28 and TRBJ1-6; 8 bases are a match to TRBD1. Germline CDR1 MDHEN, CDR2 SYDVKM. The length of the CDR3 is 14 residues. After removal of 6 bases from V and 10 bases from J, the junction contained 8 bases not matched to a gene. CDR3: CASSLDRVGSPLHF. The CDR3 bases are TGTGCCAGCAGCCTGGACAGGGTAGGCTCACCCCTCCACTTT.

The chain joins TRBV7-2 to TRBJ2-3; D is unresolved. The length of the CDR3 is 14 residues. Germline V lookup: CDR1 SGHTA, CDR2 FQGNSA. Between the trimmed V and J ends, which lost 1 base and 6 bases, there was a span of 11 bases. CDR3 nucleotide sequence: TGTGCCAGCAGCTTAGGAAAGAAGGGCGATACGCAGTATTTT. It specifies CASSLGKKGDTQYF.

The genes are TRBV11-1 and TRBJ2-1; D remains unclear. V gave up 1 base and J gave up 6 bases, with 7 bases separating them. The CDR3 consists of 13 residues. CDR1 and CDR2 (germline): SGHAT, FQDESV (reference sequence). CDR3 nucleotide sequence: TGTGCCAGCAGCTTAGGCCCCCGCAATGAGCAGTTCTTC. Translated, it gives CASSLGPRNEQFF.

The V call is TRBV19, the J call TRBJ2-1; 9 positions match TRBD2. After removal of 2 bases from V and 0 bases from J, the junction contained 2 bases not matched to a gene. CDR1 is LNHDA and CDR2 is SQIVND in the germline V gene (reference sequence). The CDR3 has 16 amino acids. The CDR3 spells CASSIFSGSSYNEQFF. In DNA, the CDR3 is TGTGCCAGTAGTATATTTAGCGGGAGCTCCTACAATGAGCAGTTCTTC.

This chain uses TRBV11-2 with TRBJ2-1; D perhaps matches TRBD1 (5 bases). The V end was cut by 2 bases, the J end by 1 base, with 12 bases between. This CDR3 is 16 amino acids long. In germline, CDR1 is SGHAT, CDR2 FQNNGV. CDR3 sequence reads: CASSLMAGKSYNEQFF. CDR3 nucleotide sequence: TGTGCCAGCAGCTTAATGGCAGGGAAATCCTACAATGAGCAGTTCTTC. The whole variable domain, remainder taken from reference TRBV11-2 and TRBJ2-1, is EAGVAQSPRYKIIEKRQSVAFWCNPISGHATLYWYQQILGQGPKLLIQFQNNGVVDDSQLPKDRFSAERLKGVDSTLKIQPAKLEDSAVYLCASSLMAGKSYNEQFFGPGTRLTVL.

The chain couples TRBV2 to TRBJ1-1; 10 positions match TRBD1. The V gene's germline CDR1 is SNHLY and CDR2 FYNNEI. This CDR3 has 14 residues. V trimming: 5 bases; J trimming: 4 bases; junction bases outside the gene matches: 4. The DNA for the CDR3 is TGTGCCAGCAGTAAAGGACAGGGGGGCACTGAAGCTTTCTTT. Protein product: CASSKGQGGTEAFF.